What follows describes a single TCR beta chain. The antigen is undetermined. This sample was included in a study of response to subunit inactivated influenza vaccine. TCRdb re-analysed the RT-PCR reads in MiXCR, keeping a single row per CDR3 protein. The sample includes 650,000 or so distinct CDR3 sequences, about 14% of them seen just once. Study-wide results and limits: The authors suggested that few new T cells are recruited per seasonal influenza vaccination.

CDR3 length: 16 residues. The J segment lost 4 bases and the V segment lost 3 bases, leaving 12 bases of the junction unmatched. This TCR was sampled from a man aged 45 to 65 who received an inactivated influenza vaccine. This chain connects TRBV12-3 or TRBV12-4 to TRBJ2-7; 7 bases match TRBD1. This specimen consisted of PBMCs from blood, obtained around two weeks before vaccination. CDR3 DNA sequence: TGTGCCAGCAGTTTCGACCAGGGGGTTCTTTTTTACGAGCAGTACTTC. Translating it yields CASSFDQGVLFYEQYF.